This T cell receptor (beta chain) was recorded in a study of T cells after yellow fever vaccination. General study results and limits: One caveat is that FACS-sorted repertoires could contain abundant clonotypes contaminating from the bulk population. When the response was secondary, it was weaker but reached its peak faster, day 5 versus 15.

Using its own MiXCR run on the 5' RACE reads, TCRdb lists one record per CDR3 protein. The sample lists about 68,000 distinct CDR3 sequences; just over 6.5% were seen once. This clonotype was recorded at least ten times. The antigen is unknown. V was pared by 0 bases and J by 4 bases, with 6 bases of the junction left unmatched. CDR1 is DFQATT, CDR2 SNEGSKA, per germline (reference sequence). The CDR3 loop spans 15 amino acids. The material was CD8+ T cells sorted from PBMCs, obtained about 41 days after the first yellow fever vaccination. This receptor was obtained from a man in his late teens or twenties who received the YFV17D yellow fever vaccine. V gene TRBV20-1 combines with J gene TRBJ2-1; 7 nucleotides agree with TRBD2. The CDR3 protein is CSARDSSGAYNEQFF. DNA for the CDR3: TGCAGTGCTAGAGATTCTAGCGGAGCATACAATGAGCAGTTCTTC.